In this sample, the clone carrying this T cell receptor (beta chain) turned up a few times. Its specificity is unknown. Time point defined: week 47, end of study. The study gave 300 ug of mutant IDH1 20-mer peptide per vaccine dose, with topical imiquimod. The length of the CDR3 is 15 residues. CDR1 SGHDT and CDR2 YYEEEE come from the germline V gene. The trim removed 2 bases at V and 6 bases at J, leaving 5 bases unmatched. This record comes from a study of a mutant IDH1 vaccine in newly diagnosed glioma. Profiling relied on immunoSEQ multiplex PCR, and the TCRdb table lists in-frame clones only, not all of them. The table lists roughly 34,000 clones, around 82% of them singletons, with about 30% in the top ten.

The receptor was isolated from a man younger than 45 with glioma. This sample comprised PBMCs, obtained from a glioma patient whose treatment included an IDH1 peptide vaccine. V and J are TRBV5-6 and TRBJ1-5, with 10 bases identical to TRBD1. The CDR3 loop reads CASSFPRDRGQPQHF. The CDR3 coding sequence is TGTGCCAGCAGCTTTCCCCGGGACAGGGGTCAGCCCCAGCATTTT.